This TCR beta chain was identified during a study of cytomegalovirus exposure and HLA in healthy donors. The data were produced by immunoSEQ multiplex PCR, yet TCRdb's version contains in-frame clones alone and is incomplete. This table has roughly 200,000 clones, about 81% appearing once. The germline V and J ends were trimmed by 0 bases and 1 base, with 8 bases remaining between them. This CDR3 region has 15 residues. Germline values: CDR1 SGDLS, CDR2 YYNGEE. The sequence was collected from a woman aged 25 to 39 in good health and CMV-seronegative. This chain joins TRBV9 and TRBJ1-5, with a tentative D call TRBD1 (5 bases). What was sequenced was PBMCs. CDR3 bases: TGTGCCAGCAGCGTAGGGACACTCAGCAATCAGCCCCAGCATTTT. Residues: CASSVGTLSNQPQHF.